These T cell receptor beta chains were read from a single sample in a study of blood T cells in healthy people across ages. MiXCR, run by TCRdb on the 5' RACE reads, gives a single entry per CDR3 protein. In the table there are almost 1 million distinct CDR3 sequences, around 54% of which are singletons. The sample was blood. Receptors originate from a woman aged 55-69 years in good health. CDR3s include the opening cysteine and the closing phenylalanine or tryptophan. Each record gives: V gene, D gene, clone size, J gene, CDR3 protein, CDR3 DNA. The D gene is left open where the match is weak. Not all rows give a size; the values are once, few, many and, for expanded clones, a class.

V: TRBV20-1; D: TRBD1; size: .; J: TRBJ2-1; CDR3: CSARNRGRPGEQFF; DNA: TGCAGTGCTAGAAACAGGGGGCGCCCAGGTGAGCAGTTCTTC
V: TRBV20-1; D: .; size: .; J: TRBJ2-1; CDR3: CSAKLIHREPVAETQFF; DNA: TGCAGTGCTAAACTAATACACAGGGAGCCGGTAGCAGAGACCCAGTTCTTC
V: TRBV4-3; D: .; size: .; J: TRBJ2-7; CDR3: CASSRQHRDEQYF; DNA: TGCGCCAGCAGCAGACAGCACAGGGACGAGCAGTACTTC
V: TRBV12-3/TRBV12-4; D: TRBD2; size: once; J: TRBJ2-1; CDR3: CASSFFGRTLRDEQFF; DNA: TGTGCCAGCAGTTTCTTCGGGAGGACTCTGCGTGATGAGCAGTTCTTC
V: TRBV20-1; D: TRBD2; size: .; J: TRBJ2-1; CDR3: CSGTSGRGYNEQFF; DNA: TGCAGTGGTACTAGCGGGAGAGGATACAATGAGCAGTTCTTC
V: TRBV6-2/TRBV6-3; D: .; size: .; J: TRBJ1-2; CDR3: CASSASLGYGYTF; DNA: TGTGCCAGCAGTGCCAGCCTCGGGTATGGCTACACCTTC
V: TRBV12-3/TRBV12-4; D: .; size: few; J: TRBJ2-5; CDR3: CASSLVPRGAQETQYF; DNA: TGTGCCAGCAGTTTAGTCCCCAGGGGAGCTCAAGAGACCCAGTACTTC
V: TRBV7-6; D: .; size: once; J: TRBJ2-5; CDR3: CASSFDPSTSNERYF; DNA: TGTGCCAGCAGCTTTGACCCTTCTACCAGCAATGAGCGGTACTTC
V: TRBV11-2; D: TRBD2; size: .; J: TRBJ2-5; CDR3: CASSFTSGRLGETQYF; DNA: TGTGCCAGCAGCTTCACTAGCGGGAGGTTGGGGGAGACCCAGTACTTC
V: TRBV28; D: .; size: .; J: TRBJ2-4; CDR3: CASSNRVGKNIQYF; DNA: TGTGCCAGCAGTAACAGGGTTGGCAAAAACATTCAGTACTTC
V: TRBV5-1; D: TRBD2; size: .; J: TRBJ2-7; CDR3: CASSSSGSQGGYEQYF; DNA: TGCGCCAGCAGCTCAAGCGGGAGCCAAGGGGGGTACGAGCAGTACTTC
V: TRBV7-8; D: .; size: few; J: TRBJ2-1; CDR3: CASSWPSRGRDNEQFF; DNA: TGTGCCAGCAGCTGGCCGTCCCGGGGAAGAGACAATGAGCAGTTCTTC
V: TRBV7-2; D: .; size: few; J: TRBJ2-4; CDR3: CASSLALRTIKNIQYF; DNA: TGTGCCAGCAGCTTAGCGCTAAGGACTATCAAAAACATTCAGTACTTC
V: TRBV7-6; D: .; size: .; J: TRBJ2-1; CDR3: CASSLASAEQFF; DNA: TGTGCCAGCAGCTTAGCTAGTGCTGAGCAGTTCTTC
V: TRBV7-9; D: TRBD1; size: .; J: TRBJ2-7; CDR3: CASSQEDRLSYEQYF; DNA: TGTGCCAGCAGCCAGGAGGACAGGTTATCCTACGAGCAGTACTTC
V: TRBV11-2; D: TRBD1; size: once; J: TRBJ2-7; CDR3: CASSFGINRDRGPYEQYF; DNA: TGTGCCAGCAGCTTTGGTATCAACCGGGACAGGGGACCCTACGAGCAGTACTTC
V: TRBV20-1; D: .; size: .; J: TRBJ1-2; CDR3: CSAPYTGTYGYTF; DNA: TGCAGTGCTCCCTATACAGGGACCTATGGCTACACCTTC
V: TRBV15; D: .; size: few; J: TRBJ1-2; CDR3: CATSRESEYGYTF; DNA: TGTGCCACCAGCAGAGAATCAGAATATGGCTACACCTTC
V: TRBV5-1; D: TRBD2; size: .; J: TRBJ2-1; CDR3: CASSLAWTSRYNEQCF; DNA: TGCGCCAGCAGCTTGGCCTGGACTAGTAGGTACAATGAGCAGTGCTTC
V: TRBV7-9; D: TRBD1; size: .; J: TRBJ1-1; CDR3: CASRSTGGTEAFF; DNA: TGTGCCAGCAGGTCGACAGGGGGCACTGAAGCTTTCTTT
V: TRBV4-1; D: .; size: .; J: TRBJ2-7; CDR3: CASSQEGGAVYNEQYF; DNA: TGCGCCAGCAGCCAAGAGGGGGGGGCCGTCTACAATGAGCAGTACTTC
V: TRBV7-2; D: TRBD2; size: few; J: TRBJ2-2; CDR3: CASSASGTNTGELFF; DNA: TGTGCCAGCAGCGCCAGCGGGACGAACACCGGGGAGCTGTTTTTT
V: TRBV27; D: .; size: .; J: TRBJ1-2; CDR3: CASSFTWQGVDYGYTF; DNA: TGTGCCAGCAGTTTTACGTGGCAGGGCGTAGATTATGGCTACACCTTC
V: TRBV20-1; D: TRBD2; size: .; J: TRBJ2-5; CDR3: CSARDRGSSGATKVTQYF; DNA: TGCAGTGCTAGAGATCGCGGGTCTAGCGGGGCCACCAAAGTAACCCAGTACTTC
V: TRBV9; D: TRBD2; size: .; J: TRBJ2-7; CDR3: CASSPSTSGRYEQYF; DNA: TGTGCCAGCAGCCCCTCGACTAGCGGGAGATACGAGCAGTACTTC
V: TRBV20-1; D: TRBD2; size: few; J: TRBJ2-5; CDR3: CSARTSGNSGEQYF; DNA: TGCAGTGCCCGGACTAGCGGGAATTCTGGGGAGCAGTACTTC
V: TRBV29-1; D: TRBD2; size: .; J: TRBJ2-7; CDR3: CSVDRLAGGEQYF; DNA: TGCAGCGTTGACCGACTAGCGGGAGGCGAGCAGTACTTC
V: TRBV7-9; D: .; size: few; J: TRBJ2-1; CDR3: CASSGLPNEQFF; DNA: TGTGCCAGCAGCGGATTACCCAATGAGCAGTTCTTC
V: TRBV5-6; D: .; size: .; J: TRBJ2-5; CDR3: CASSRRAVQINEQYF; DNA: TGTGCCAGCAGCCGCCGGGCCGTACAAATCAATGAGCAGTACTTC
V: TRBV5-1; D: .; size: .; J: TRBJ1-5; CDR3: CASSLEPEQPQHF; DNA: TGCGCCAGCAGCTTGGAACCGGAACAGCCCCAGCATTTT
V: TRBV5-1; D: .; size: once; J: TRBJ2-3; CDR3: CASSFEGIFTDTQYF; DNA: TGCGCCAGCAGCTTCGAGGGGATTTTCACAGATACGCAGTATTTT
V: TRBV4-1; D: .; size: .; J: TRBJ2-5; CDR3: CASSQEGPQVVGQYF; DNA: TGCGCCAGCAGCCAAGAAGGCCCTCAGGTTGTGGGGCAGTACTTC
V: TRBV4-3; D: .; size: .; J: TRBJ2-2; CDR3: CASSQEVGTNTGELFF; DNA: TGCGCCAGCAGCCAGGAAGTTGGGACCAACACCGGGGAGCTGTTTTTT
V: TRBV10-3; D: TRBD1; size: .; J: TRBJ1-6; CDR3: CASRGTDNNSPLHF; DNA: TGTGCCTCCCGAGGGACAGATAATAATTCACCCCTCCACTTT
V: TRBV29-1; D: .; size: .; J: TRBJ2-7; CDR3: CSVETGRRGYEQYF; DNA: TGCAGCGTTGAGACGGGACGGCGGGGCTACGAGCAGTACTTC
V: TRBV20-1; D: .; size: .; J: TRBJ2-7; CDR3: CSAIDLRERTYEQYF; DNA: TGCAGTGCCATAGACTTAAGGGAGAGGACCTACGAGCAGTACTTC
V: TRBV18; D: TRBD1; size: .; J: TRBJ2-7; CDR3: CASSPGQDAYEQYF; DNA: TGTGCCAGCTCACCGGGACAGGACGCCTACGAGCAGTACTTC
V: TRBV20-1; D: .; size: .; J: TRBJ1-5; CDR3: CSASGPGQPQHF; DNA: TGCAGTGCTAGTGGGCCGGGTCAGCCCCAGCATTTT
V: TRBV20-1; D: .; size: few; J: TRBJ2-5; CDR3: CSATDRSVKRLETQYF; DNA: TGCAGTGCAACGGACAGATCGGTGAAGCGTTTGGAGACCCAGTACTTC
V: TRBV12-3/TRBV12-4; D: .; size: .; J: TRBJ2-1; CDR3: CASSERGYSYNEQFF; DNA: TGTGCCAGCAGCGAAAGGGGGTATTCCTACAATGAGCAGTTCTTC
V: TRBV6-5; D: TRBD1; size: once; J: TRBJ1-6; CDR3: CASSYDRGSPLHF; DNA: TGTGCCAGCAGTTATGACAGGGGCTCACCCCTCCACTTT
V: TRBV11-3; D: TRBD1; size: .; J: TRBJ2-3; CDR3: CASSLGTDTEDTQYF; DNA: TGTGCCAGCAGCCTGGGGACAGATACTGAAGATACGCAGTATTTT
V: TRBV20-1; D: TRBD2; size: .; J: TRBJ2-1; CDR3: CSAPLGTSGRRSYNEQFF; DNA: TGCAGTGCTCCTCTAGGGACTAGCGGGAGGCGCTCCTACAATGAGCAGTTCTTC
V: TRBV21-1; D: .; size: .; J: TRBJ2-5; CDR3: CASSKEPRETQYF; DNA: TGTGCCAGCAGCAAAGAACCCCGAGAGACCCAGTACTTC
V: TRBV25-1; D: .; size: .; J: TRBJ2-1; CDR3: CASSRPGGKGDNEQFF; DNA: TGTGCCAGCAGCCGCCCCGGTGGAAAGGGGGACAATGAGCAGTTCTTC
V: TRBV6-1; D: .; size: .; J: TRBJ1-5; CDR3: CASRLDAINQPQHF; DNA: TGTGCCAGCAGACTCGACGCAATCAATCAGCCCCAGCATTTT
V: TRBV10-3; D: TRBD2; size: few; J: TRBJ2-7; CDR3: CAISPRTSGNEQYF; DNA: TGTGCCATCAGTCCCAGGACTAGCGGAAACGAGCAGTACTTC
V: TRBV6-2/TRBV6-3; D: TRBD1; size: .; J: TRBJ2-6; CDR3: CASSLQGTAGANVLTF; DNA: TGTGCCAGCAGTCTACAGGGGACGGCTGGGGCCAACGTCCTGACTTTC
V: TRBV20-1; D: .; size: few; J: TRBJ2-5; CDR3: CSAATGGLETQYF; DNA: TGCAGTGCTGCTACCGGGGGACTAGAGACCCAGTACTTC
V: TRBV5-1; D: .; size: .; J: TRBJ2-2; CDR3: CASSVTVPGNTGELFF; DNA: TGCGCCAGCAGCGTCACAGTACCTGGGAACACCGGGGAGCTGTTTTTT
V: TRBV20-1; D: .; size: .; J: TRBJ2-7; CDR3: CSANRDLTYEQYF; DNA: TGCAGTGCGAACCGGGACTTAACCTACGAGCAGTACTTC
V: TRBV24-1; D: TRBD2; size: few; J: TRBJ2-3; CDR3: CATSDLGLAGAPRDTQYF; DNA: TGTGCCACCAGTGACCTGGGACTAGCGGGAGCACCGCGGGATACGCAGTATTTT
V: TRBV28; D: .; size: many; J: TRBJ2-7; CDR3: CASSLNGYEQYF; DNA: TGTGCCAGCAGTTTAAACGGCTACGAGCAGTACTTC
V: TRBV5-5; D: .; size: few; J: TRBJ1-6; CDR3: CASSLLSGTYTSPLHF; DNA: TGTGCCAGCAGCTTGCTTTCTGGGACCTACACGTCACCCCTCCACTTT
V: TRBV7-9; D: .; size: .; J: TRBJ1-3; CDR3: CASSLAGQISGNTIYF; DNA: TGTGCCAGCAGCTTAGCCGGACAGATCTCTGGAAACACCATATATTTT
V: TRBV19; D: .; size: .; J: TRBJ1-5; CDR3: CASSGGQHF; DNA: TGTGCCAGTAGCGGGGGCCAGCATTTT
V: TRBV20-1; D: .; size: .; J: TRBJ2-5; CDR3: CSATAGNIQETQYF; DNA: TGCAGTGCCACAGCCGGGAACATCCAAGAGACCCAGTACTTC
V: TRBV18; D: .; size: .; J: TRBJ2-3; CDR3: CASSSTLTDTQYF; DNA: TGTGCCAGCTCCTCAACCCTCACAGATACGCAGTATTTT
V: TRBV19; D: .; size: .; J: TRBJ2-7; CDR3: CASSIAREMDEQYF; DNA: TGTGCCAGTAGTATTGCCAGGGAAATGGACGAGCAGTACTTC
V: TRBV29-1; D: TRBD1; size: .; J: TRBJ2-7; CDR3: CSAYRDRDVGEQYF; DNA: TGCAGTGCATACCGGGACAGGGATGTAGGAGAGCAGTACTTC